This T cell receptor (beta chain) was sequenced during a study of CD8 T cells in ankylosing spondylitis. Study-level findings and limits: Peripheral blood samples showed relatively rare disease-linked clones, and these clones were CD8+. Some of the motif variants had earlier been found in reactive arthritis patients' fluid and blood.

One entry per CDR3 protein results from TCRdb running MiXCR on the 5' RACE reads. Of about 240,000 distinct CDR3 sequences listed, roughly 8.6% were seen once; the top ten hold under 7.5%. This clonotype was recorded at least ten times. Its antigen is not known. From germline, CDR1 is DFQATT and CDR2 SNEGSKA (reference sequence). The junction had 8 bases not matched to a gene; V was cut back by 6 bases and J by 7 bases. The CDR3 is 15 residues long. This clonotype originated in a male donor with ankylosing spondylitis or in good health (not recorded which). The sequencing input was blood, either unsorted or a sorted T cell fraction (not recorded which). The chain couples TRBV20-1 to TRBJ2-2; TRBD2 matches 13 bases. The CDR3 nucleotides read TGCAGTGCCTCAGGACTAGCGGGGGTGGACGGGGAGCTGTTTTTT. It translates to CSASGLAGVDGELFF.